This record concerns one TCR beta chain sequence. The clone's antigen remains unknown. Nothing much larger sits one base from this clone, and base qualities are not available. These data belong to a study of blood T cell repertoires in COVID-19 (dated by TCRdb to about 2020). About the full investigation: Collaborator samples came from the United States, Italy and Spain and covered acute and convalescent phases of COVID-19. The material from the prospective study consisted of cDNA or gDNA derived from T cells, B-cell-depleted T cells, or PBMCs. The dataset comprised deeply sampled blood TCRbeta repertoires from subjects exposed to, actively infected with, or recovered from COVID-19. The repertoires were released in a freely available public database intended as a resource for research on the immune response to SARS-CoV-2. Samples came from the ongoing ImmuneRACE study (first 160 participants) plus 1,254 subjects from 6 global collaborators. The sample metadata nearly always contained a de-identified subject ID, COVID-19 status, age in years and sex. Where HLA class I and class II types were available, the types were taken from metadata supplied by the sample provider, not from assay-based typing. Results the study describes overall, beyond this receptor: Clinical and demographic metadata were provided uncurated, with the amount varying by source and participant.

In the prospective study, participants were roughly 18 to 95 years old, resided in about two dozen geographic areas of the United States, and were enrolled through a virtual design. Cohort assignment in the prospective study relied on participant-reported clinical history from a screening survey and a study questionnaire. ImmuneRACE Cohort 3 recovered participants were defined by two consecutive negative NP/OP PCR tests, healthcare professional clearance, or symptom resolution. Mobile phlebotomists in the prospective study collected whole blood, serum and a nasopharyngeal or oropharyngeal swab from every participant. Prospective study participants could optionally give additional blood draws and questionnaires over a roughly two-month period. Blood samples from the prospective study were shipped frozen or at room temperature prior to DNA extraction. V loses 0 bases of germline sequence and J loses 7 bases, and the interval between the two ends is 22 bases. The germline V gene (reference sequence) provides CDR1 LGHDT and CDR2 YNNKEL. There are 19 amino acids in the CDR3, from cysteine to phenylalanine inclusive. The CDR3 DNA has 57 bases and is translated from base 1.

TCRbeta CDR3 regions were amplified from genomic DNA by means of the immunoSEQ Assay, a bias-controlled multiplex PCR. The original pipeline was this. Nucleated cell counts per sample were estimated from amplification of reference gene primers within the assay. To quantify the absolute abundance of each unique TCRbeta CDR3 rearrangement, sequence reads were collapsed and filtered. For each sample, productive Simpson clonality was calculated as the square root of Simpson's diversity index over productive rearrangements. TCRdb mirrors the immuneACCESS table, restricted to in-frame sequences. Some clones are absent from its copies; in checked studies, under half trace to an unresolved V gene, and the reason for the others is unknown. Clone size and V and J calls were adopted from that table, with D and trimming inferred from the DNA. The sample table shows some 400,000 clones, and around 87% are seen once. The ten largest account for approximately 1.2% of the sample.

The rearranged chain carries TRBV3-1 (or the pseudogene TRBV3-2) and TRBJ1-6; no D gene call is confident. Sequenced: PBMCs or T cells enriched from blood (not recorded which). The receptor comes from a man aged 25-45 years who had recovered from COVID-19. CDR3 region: CASSQDESRRLSGNSPLHF. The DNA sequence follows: TGTGCCAGCAGCCAAGATGAGTCTCGACGCCTCTCGGGGAATTCACCCCTCCACTTT.